The source of this T cell receptor (beta chain) is a study of blood T cell repertoires in COVID-19. Study information: Donors in the United States, Italy and Spain gave samples during acute or convalescent COVID-19. T cells, B-cell-depleted T cells, or PBMCs provided the cDNA or gDNA that served as material.

Measured with immunoSEQ multiplex PCR; TCRdb has only the in-frame clones, and not every one. The sample yields under 350,000 clones, just over 85% seen once. The sample taken for sequencing was PBMCs or T cells enriched from blood (not recorded which). The sequence came from a woman aged 40 to 49 with acute COVID-19.

CDR3 loop: CASSPQFVRGNTIYF. In DNA form, the CDR3 reads TGTGCCAGCAGCCCCCAATTCGTCAGGGGAAACACCATATATTTT. The chain joins TRBV11-2 to TRBJ1-3; D is undetermined. The CDR3 covers 15 residues. Germline CDR1 is SGHAT and CDR2 is FQNNGV. V was shortened by 5 bases and J by 4 bases, with 15 bases between the two germline ends.